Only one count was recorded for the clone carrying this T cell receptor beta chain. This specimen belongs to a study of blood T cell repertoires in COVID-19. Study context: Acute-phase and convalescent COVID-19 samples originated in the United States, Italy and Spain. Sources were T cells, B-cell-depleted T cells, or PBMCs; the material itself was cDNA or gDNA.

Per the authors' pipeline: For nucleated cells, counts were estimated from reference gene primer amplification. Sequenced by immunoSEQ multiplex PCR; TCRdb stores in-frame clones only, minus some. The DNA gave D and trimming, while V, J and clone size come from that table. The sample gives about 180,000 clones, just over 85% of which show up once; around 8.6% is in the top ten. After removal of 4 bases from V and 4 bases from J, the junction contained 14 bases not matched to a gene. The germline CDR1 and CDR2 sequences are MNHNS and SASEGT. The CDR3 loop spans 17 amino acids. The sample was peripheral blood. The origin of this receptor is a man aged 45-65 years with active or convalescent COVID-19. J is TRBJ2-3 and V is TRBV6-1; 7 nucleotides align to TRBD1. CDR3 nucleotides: TGTGCCAGCAGTGTTATCCACAGGGGAAGTACATCAGATACGCAGTATTTT. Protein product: CASSVIHRGSTSDTQYF.